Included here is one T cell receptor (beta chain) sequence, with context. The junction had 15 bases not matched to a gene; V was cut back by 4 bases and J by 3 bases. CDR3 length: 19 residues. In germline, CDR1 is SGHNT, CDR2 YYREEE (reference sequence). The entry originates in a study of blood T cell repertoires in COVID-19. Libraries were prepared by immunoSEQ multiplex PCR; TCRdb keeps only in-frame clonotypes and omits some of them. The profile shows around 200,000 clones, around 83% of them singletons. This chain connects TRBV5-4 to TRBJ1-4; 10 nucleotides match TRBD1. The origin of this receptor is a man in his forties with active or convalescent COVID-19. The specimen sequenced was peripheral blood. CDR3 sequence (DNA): TGTGCCAGCAGCCCCGCCCGGACAGGGGGTCTCGCGGCTAATGAAAAACTGTTTTTT. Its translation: CASSPARTGGLAANEKLFF.